This T cell receptor beta chain is drawn from a study of vaccination and CD4 T cells after COVID-19 (dated by TCRdb to 2021 to 2024). In terms of the full investigation: Convalescent patients had a positive SARS-CoV-2 result on nasal swab PCR, and of these patients, under ten had mild disease and one had severe disease. The spike-specific CD4+ TCR repertoire was compared before and after mRNA vaccination in 10 COVID-19 convalescent patients and a few infection-naive healthy vaccine recipients. For a few convalescent patients, samples were collected at an early post-vaccination timepoint (day 14) as well as at a late post-vaccination timepoint (days 161 to 241). Post-COVID blood samples were collected from convalescent patients a median of roughly 100 days after diagnosis, with a range of roughly 35 to 170 days. Post-vaccine blood samples were collected a median of about 66 days after the second vaccine dose, ranging from roughly 12 to 250 days. Culture stimuli were overlapping spike peptide pools from SARS-CoV-2 and from the common cold coronaviruses HCoV-NL63, HCoV-OC43 and HCoV-229E. The convalescent cohort included six males and four females, with two Hispanic individuals, seven Caucasians, two Asians and one multiracial person. Each participant got two doses of either the Pfizer-BioNTech BNT162b2 vaccine (n=8) or the Moderna mRNA-1273 vaccine (n=2). In control cultures, a CEFX viral epitope pool was used as positive control, an HIV-1 Nef peptide pool was used as negative control, or no peptide was added. Results and caveats for the whole study, not just this receptor: Relatively few convalescent patients were included in the study, and early timepoints after natural infection were not analyzed. Of the vaccine-specific clones found in convalescent patients, nearly all (304 of 307) were mono-reactive for SARS-CoV-2 spike instead of being cross-reactive with common cold coronaviruses. Among convalescent patients, a median about 86% of the SARS-CoV-2-reactive clones seen after vaccination appeared only after vaccination, which suggests priming specific to the vaccine. The median count of SARS-CoV-2-reactive clonotypes went up from 20 to 25 after infection to a few dozen after vaccination, although the change was not significant.

The library relied on PCR. DNA from cultured CD4+ T cells underwent TCR sequencing with the Oncomine TCR Beta short-read assay at the Johns Hopkins FTIC core. The QIAamp micro DNA kit was used to extract genomic DNA from the cultured CD4+ T cells. Oncomine TCR Beta libraries from cultured CD4+ T cells were pooled using unique dual indexes and sequenced on an Illumina iSeq 100. In the paper's pipeline: Non-productive sequences were removed, and CDR3s that did not start with C, did not end with F or W, or were shorter than 7 amino acids were discarded. Antigen-specific clonotypes were identified with the MANAFEST web application by comparing peptide-stimulated wells with reference and other culture wells. To be called positive, a clone needed an FDR below 0.05, an odds ratio above 5, and a productive frequency above 0.1% in at least two of three replicate wells. A clonotype was classed as cross-reactive if the clonotype showed significant expansion both in SARS-CoV-2 spike wells and in at least one common cold coronavirus spike condition. Levenshtein distances (stringdist) and unrooted phylogenetic trees (ape) in R version 3.6.1 were used to assess CDR3 homology. TCRdb cleaned the public reads at Q25 with fastp, built clones with MiXCR and kept in-frame beta chains. Rows are unified per CDR3 protein, each entry keeping the most common DNA and genes. The V and J calls, along with clone size, are taken from TCRdb and not from the paper's own processing. The sample table shows roughly 18,000 distinct CDR3 sequences, and around 40% are seen once. Of the sample, roughly 15% falls within the top ten clones.

About this clonotype: Its antigen remains undetermined. No much larger clonotype is one base removed from it; base qualities were not supplied.

What this sample's time point label stands for: late sampling 161 to 241 days after vaccination in a few convalescent patients. What this sample's treatment or condition label stands for: roughly 10-day PBMC culture with coronavirus spike peptide pools or control peptides (ViraFEST assay). The ViraFEST assay, used in the study, expanded antigen-specific T cells with peptide pools and then identified the expanded clonotypes through TCR sequencing. The positive SARS-CoV-2 PCR tests of the convalescent patients were dated from March to December 2020, before the Alpha, Beta and Delta variants emerged in the United States. PBMCs were cultured at fewer than 2.5 million per well in IMDM supplemented with around 5.5% human AB serum and around 10 IU/ml IL-2, with 10 ug/ml peptide pools added. Half of the culture medium was replaced with fresh IL-2-containing medium on days 3 and 7. CD4+ T cells were isolated after about 10 days of culture through negative selection using the EasySep CD4+ T cell isolation kit. PBMCs were separated from whole blood using Ficoll-Paque Plus gradient centrifugation and then either used fresh or cryopreserved at -140C. Triplicate wells were generally used for each culture condition.

Sequenced here: CD4+ T cells from blood, cultured in vitro, sampled about 7 months after SARS-CoV-2 vaccination. The sequence came from a human donor who had recovered from COVID-19.

The DNA sequence is TGTGCCAGTAGTATCGAGGCTGGCGGGAGCTACGAGCAGTACTTC. Translated, this is CASSIEAGGSYEQYF. The chain employs TRBV19 and TRBJ2-7, and TRBD2 matches 7 of the central bases. Its CDR3 holds 15 amino acids, cysteine through phenylalanine. The only DNA kept is the CDR3, 45 bases in frame from the first base. V has 3 bases trimmed and J has 3 bases trimmed; junction bases matching no gene number 8. Looking up the germline V gene (reference sequence) yields CDR1 LNHDA and CDR2 SQIVND.